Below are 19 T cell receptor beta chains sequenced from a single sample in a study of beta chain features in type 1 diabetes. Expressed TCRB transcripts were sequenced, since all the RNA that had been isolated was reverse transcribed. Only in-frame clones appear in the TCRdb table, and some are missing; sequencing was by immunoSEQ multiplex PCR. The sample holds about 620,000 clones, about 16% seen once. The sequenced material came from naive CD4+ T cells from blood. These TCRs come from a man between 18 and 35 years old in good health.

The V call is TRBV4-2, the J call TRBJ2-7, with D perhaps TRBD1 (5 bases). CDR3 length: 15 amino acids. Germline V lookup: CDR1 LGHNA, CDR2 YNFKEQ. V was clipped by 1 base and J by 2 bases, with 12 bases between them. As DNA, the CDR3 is TGTGCCAGCAGCCAAGTATTGGCAGGGACCTACGAGCAGTACTTC. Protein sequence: CASSQVLAGTYEQYF.

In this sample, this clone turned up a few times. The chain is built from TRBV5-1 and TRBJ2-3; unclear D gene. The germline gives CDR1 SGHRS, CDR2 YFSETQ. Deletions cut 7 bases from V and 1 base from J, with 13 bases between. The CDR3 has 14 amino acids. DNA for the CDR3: TGCGCCAGCTACCCAACGGTAGGCACAGATACGCAGTATTTT. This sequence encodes CASYPTVGTDTQYF. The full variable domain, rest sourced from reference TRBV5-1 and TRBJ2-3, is KAGVTQTPRYLIKTRGQQVTLSCSPISGHRSVSWYQQTPGQGLQFLFEYFSETQRNKGNFPGRFSGRQFSNSRSEMNVSTLELGDSALYLCASYPTVGTDTQYFGPGTRLTVL.

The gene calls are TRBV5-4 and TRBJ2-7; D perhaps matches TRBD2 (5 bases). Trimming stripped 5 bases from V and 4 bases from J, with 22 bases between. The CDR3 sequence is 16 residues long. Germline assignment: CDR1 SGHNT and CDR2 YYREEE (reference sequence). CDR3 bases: TGTGCCAGCAGTTCCTCCGGGTTCCGTAGGGAGTACGAGCAGTACTTC. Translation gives CASSSSGFRREYEQYF.

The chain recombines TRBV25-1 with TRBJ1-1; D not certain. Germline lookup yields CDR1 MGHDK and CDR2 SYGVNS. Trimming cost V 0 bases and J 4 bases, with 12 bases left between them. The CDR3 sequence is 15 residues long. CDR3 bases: TGTGCCAGCAGTGAATATTGGGCCCAGACCACTGAAGCTTTCTTT. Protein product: CASSEYWAQTTEAFF.

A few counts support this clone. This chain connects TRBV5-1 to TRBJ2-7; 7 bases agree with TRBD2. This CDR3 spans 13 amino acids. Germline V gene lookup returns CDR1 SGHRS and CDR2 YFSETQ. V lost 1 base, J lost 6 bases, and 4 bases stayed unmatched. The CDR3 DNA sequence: TGCGCCAGCAGCTTGTATGGGGAGGGCGAGCAGTACTTC. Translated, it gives CASSLYGEGEQYF.

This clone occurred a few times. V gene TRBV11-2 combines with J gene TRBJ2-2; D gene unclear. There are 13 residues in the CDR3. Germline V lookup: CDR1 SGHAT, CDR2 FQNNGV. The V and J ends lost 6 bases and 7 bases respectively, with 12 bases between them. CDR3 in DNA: TGTGCCAGCAGGGGAATTGGGCACGGGGAGCTGTTTTTT. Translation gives CASRGIGHGELFF.

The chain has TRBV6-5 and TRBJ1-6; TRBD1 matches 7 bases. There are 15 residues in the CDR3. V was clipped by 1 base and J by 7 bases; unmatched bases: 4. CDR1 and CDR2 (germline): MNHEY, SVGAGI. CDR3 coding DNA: TGTGCCAGCAGTTACTGGGACAGAAGCAATTCACCCCTCCACTTT. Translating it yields CASSYWDRSNSPLHF.

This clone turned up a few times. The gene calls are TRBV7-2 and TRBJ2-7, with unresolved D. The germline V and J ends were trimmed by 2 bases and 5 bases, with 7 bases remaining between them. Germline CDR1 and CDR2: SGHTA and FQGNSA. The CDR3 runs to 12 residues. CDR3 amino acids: CASSLYVHEQYF. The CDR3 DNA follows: TGTGCCAGCAGCTTATATGTCCACGAGCAGTACTTC. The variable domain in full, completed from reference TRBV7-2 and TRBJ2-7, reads GAGVSQSPSNKVTEKGKDVELRCDPISGHTALYWYRQSLGQGLEFLIYFQGNSAPDKSGLPSDRFSAERTGGSVSTLTIQRTQQEDSAVYLCASSLYVHEQYFGPGTRLTVT.

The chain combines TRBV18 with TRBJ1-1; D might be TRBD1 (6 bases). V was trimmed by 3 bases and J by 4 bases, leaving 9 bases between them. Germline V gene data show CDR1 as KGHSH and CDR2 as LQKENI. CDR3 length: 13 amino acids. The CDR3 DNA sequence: TGTGCCAGCTCACCTGACAGGACCACTGAAGCTTTCTTT. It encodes CASSPDRTTEAFF.

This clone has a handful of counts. The CDR3 DNA is TGTGCCAGTAGTAGGGACAGGACCTCCTACGAGCAGTACTTC. Its protein is CASSRDRTSYEQYF. V and J are TRBV19 and TRBJ2-7; 8 bases are a match to TRBD1. V lost 4 bases to trimming and J lost 0 bases; unmatched junction nucleotides: 2. CDR3 length equals 14 residues. Germline CDR1 is LNHDA and CDR2 is SQIVND (reference sequence).

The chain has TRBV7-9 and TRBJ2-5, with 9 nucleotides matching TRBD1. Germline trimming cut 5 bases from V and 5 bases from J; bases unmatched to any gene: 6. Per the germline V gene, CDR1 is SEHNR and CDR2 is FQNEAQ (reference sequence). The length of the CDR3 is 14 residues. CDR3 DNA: TGTGCCAGCAGCCCCGGGACAGGGTTTGAGACCCAGTACTTC. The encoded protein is CASSPGTGFETQYF.

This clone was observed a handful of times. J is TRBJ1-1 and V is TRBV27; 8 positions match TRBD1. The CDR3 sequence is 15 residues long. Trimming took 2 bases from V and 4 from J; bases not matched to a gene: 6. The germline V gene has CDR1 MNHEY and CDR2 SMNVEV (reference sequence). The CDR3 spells CASSLAPDRGTEAFF. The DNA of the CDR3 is TGTGCCAGCAGTTTAGCCCCTGACAGGGGCACTGAAGCTTTCTTT.

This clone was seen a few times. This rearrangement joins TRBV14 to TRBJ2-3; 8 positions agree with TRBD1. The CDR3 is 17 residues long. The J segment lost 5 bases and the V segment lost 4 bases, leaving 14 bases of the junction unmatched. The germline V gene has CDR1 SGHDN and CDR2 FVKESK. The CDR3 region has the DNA TGTGCCAGCAGCCCCTACCTTGGACAGGGTAGAGGAGATACGCAGTATTTT. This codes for CASSPYLGQGRGDTQYF. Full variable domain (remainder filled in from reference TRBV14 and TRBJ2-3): EAGVTQFPSHSVIEKGQTVTLRCDPISGHDNLYWYRRVMGKEIKFLLHFVKESKQDESGMPNNRFLAERTGGTYSTLKVQPAELEDSGVYFCASSPYLGQGRGDTQYFGPGTRLTVL.

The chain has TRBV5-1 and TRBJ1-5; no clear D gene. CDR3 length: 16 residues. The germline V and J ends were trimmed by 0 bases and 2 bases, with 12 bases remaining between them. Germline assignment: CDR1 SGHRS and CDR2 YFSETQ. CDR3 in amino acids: CASSLEAAVGNQPQHF. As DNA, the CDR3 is TGCGCCAGCAGCTTGGAGGCGGCCGTGGGCAATCAGCCCCAGCATTTT.

This CDR3 reads CASSQGQSRTEAFF. In nucleotides, the CDR3 is TGCGCCAGCAGCCAAGGACAGTCTCGGACTGAAGCTTTCTTT. The rearrangement joins TRBV4-3 to TRBJ1-1; possible D gene TRBD1, 5 bases. Germline CDR1 and CDR2: LGHNA and YSLEER. This CDR3 has 14 residues. V was trimmed by 1 base and J by 5 bases, leaving 11 bases between them.

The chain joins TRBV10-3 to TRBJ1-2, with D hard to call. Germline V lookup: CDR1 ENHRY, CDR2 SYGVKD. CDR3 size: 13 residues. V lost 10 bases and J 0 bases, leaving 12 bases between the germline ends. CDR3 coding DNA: TGTGCCAGCAAACCTGACGCTAACTATGGCTACACCTTC. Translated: CASKPDANYGYTF.

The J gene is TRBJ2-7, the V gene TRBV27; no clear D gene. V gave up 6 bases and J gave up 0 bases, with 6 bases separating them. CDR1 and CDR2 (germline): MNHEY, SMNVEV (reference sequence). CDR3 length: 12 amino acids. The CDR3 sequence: CASSSTSYEQYF. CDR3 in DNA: TGTGCCAGCAGCTCAACCTCCTACGAGCAGTACTTC.

The CDR3 DNA reads TGTGCCAGCAAGGGGCAGGGGACAAATCAGCCCCAGCATTTT. Translating gives CASKGQGTNQPQHF. This rearrangement joins TRBV27 to TRBJ1-5, with D tentatively TRBD1 (6 bases). V lost 7 bases, J lost 4 bases, and 14 bases lay in between. Germline CDR1 MNHEY, CDR2 SMNVEV (reference sequence). This CDR3 spans 14 amino acids.

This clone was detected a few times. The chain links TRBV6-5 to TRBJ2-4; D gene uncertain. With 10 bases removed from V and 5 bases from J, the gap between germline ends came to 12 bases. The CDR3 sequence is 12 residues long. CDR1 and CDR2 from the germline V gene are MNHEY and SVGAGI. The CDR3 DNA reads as TGTGCCACGACCCGAGGAGAAAACATTCAGTACTTC. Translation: CATTRGENIQYF.